This T cell receptor (beta chain) is from a study of T cell responses to AZD1222 COVID-19 vaccine. The study's findings and limits: There were vaccine-associated CD4 TCRs across spike, dominant at 160-218 and 743-854.

The method was immunoSEQ multiplex PCR; TCRdb's version includes in-frame clones alone and lacks a portion of them. The repertoire holds about 150,000 clones, with over 90% as singletons. V shed 7 bases and J shed 6 bases, with 10 bases lying between them. From germline, CDR1 is LNHDA and CDR2 SQIVND (reference sequence). This CDR3 is built from 12 residues. On this clone itself: The antigen remains unidentified.

J is TRBJ1-5 and V is TRBV19; tentatively, D is TRBD1 (6 bases). Sequenced here: peripheral blood, sampled on day 0 of AZD1222 vaccination. This TCR derives from an adult in good health. CDR3 loop: CASTTGSQPQHF. As DNA, the CDR3 is TGTGCCAGTACCACAGGGAGTCAGCCCCAGCATTTT.